The clone carrying this T cell receptor beta chain was picked up many times. Its matching antigen is unknown. The germline V gene encodes CDR1 SEHNR and CDR2 FQNEAQ (reference sequence). CDR3 length: 12 amino acids. The V end lost 5 bases, the J end lost 6 bases, and 11 bases lay between the germline ends. Regarding time point: healthy volunteer bleed at 2 weeks. Unfractionated whole blood yielded the extracted total RNA. Individual cDNA molecules received unique molecular identifiers in the library. MiXCR, applied by TCRdb to the RACE reads, yields one record per CDR3 protein. The table shows over 45,000 distinct CDR3 sequences, with about 3.9% occurring only once. The data stem from a study of human T cells and chemical hapten exposure. Whole-study context: Small differences in pooled library volume mainly drove the variation in TCR yields per sample.

Overall study results and limits: No shift was seen in TCRs above 1 in 1000 frequency with DPC sensitization.

What was sequenced was whole blood. This rearrangement joins TRBV7-9 to TRBJ2-7; D gene uncertain. This sequence originates from a female donor in good health. Some clones in this sample may be carry-over from other donors' samples. The CDR3, as DNA: TGTGCCAGCAGCCCACTCCCGGGCGAGCAGTACTTC. Translated, it gives CASSPLPGEQYF.